Sequencing of this T cell receptor (beta chain) was carried out in a study of regulatory T cells in long-lasting Graves disease (dated by TCRdb to the early 2020s). Regarding the study in general: Newly diagnosed Graves' disease patients had taken antithyroid drugs for less than 3 months. This study used TCR sequencing and RNA sequencing of peripheral blood to compare persistent Graves' disease patients against newly diagnosed Graves' disease patients. The study was conducted in China and was registered as a clinical trial. A total of around 33 samples underwent TCR sequencing, from roughly 13 patients with persistent Graves' disease and roughly 20 patients with newly diagnosed Graves' disease. What the research found in general, with its limitations: The authors acknowledged the small sample size as a limitation that may reduce accuracy. Persistent Graves' disease patients showed lower TCR Shannon entropy and fewer highly expanded clones than newly diagnosed patients, suggesting clonal expansion. Sequencing and analysis were restricted to the TCR beta chain. More public clonotypes were shared among persistent patients (around 2,600) than among newly diagnosed patients (966). Peripheral blood alone was examined, since thyroid tissue, which constituted the primary lesion, could not be accessed.

The time point label corresponds to: newly diagnosed GD, antithyroid drugs for less than 3 months. RNA was extracted from PBMCs in TRIzol for both TCR sequencing and RNA sequencing. The diagnosis of Graves' disease followed American Thyroid Association guidelines. The patients came from an endocrinology department in Xi'an, China. Each patient gave approximately 9 milliliters of peripheral blood, collected in an EDTA anticoagulant tube. PBMCs were isolated by Ficoll Paque Plus density gradient separation without further T cell sorting. An Agilent 2100 Bioanalyzer and agarose gel were used to assess RNA quality, and a NanoDrop 2000 was used to measure RNA concentration. Libraries were built with multiplex PCR. TCRdb records Illumina HiSeq 4000 as the sequencer. To build TCR beta libraries, CDR3 regions were amplified by Arm-PCR using iRepertoire HTBI primers. PCR products were gel purified before sequencing. The source study handled its data this way. A total of fewer than 70 TRBV and more than twelve TRBJ segments were identified across samples and were used for gene usage analysis of CDR3 amino acid clonotypes. COPE and FqMerger were used to merge filtered high-quality paired reads into contigs. BLAST was used to align contigs to the IMGT TRBV, TRBD and TRBJ reference genes, and CDR3 was defined following IMGT. Highly expanded clones were defined as clonotypes with a frequency above 0.1%. Shannon entropy was used to measure repertoire diversity, and the Gini coefficient was used to measure V-J evenness. Public clonotypes were defined as clonotypes shared by more than one individual. The public reads were reprocessed in TCRdb via fastp at Q25 and MiXCR, keeping in-frame beta chains. Rows matching on CDR3 protein sequence are summarized as one entry with the most common DNA and genes. TCRdb, not the authors, supplied the V and J calls. This sample holds 420,000 or so distinct CDR3 sequences; over 15% were observed only once. The ten largest clonotypes hold about a quarter of the sample.

At least ten counts were recorded for this clonotype. Its antigen specificity is not known. No much larger clone is present one base from it, and per-base qualities are unavailable. This sample was also put to use in a study of T cells in Graves' hyperthyroidism and ophthalmopathy. From that second study: Graves' hyperthyroidism was defined as stable when no progression to ophthalmopathy occurred over 18 months of follow-up. Hyperthyroidism patients were newly diagnosed, had a disease duration of under 2 months, and were aged 18 to 65 years. Any patient with an uncontrolled infection, another autoimmune disease, pregnancy or lactation was excluded. Diagnoses were based on clinical symptoms, serum thyroxine and TRAb, thyroid ultrasound and orbital computed tomography. For the first round of RT-PCR on the TCR CDR3, the HTBI primer set was used together with the Qiagen OneStep RT-PCR kit. Most expanded thyroid clonotypes (frequency above 0.001) were also detected in blood, suggesting blood repertoires may reflect thyroid immune responses. In cross-validation, a model built on a 13 V-J signature told ophthalmopathy apart from stable hyperthyroidism with approximately 90% sensitivity and around 83% specificity, and in testing the same model reached 80%/75%. In validation, the model predicted progression to ophthalmopathy a median of 6.5 months before onset, with roughly 70% sensitivity and 72.22% specificity. TCR V-J signatures able to tell the groups apart were searched for in a discovery cohort of 100 patients, of whom over 40 had Graves' ophthalmopathy and around 56 had stable Graves' hyperthyroidism. Prospective prediction of ophthalmopathy was tested in an independent validation cohort consisting of roughly 19 hyperthyroidism patients and around 16 patients who later progressed to ophthalmopathy. The roughly 91 discovery patients were randomly divided into training and test sets at a 7:3 ratio. The study also compared thyroid tissue and blood T-cell repertoires from 5 to 7 Graves' hyperthyroidism patients. Once sampling was done, hyperthyroidism patients were given methimazole at a starting dose of 30 mg daily, whereas ophthalmopathy patients were given high-dose intravenous methylprednisolone. Libraries were constructed in a second round of multiplex PCR, after which size selection and purification were carried out. Paired-end sequencing of the libraries was performed with 100 bp reads on an Illumina HiSeq2000. Raw data were processed with SOAPnuke, discarding reads with adapters, uncalled bases, mean Phred below 15, or no exact constant-primer or identifier match. High-quality paired reads were merged using COPE v1.2.5, and each unique nucleotide sequence was defined as a clonotype. MiTCR v1.1 was used to align the clonotypes against IMGT TRBV, TRBD and TRBJ reference segments. The analysis included only V-J combinations with a frequency above 0.0001, which together covered about 99% of the repertoires. A TCS score was defined as the ratio of F50 (clonal expansion) to E x V (chaos), with BLOSUM62-based TCRdist applied between CDR3 peptides within each V-J. Welch's t-statistics and random forest reduced 514 V-J features to 13, which were used in a naive Bayes classifier (R e1071). No statistical method was used to set the sample size in advance, and investigators knew the group allocation. TCR Vbeta CDR3 sequencing of 130 to 150 peripheral blood samples (more than 40 ophthalmopathy, over 70 hyperthyroidism and about 17 progressor patients) is reported in the paper.

The source was peripheral blood mononuclear cells (PBMCs), collected at new diagnosis, from a patient treated with antithyroid drugs. The receptor's source is a woman under 30 with Graves disease. Donor details come from another sample of the same person, matched by shared clones.

At the DNA level, the sequence is TGTGCCAGCAGTTTTTGGAACACCGGGGAGCTGTTTTTT. Protein translation: CASSFWNTGELFF. The rearrangement joined TRBV28 to TRBJ2-2; no D segment can be confidently identified. Via the germline V gene, CDR1 is MDHEN and CDR2 SYDVKM. The CDR3 numbers 13 residues from cysteine through phenylalanine. Solely the CDR3 DNA is kept, with 39 bases framed from the first base. The trim is 3 bases for V and 1 base for J, with a gap of 3 bases between the germline ends.